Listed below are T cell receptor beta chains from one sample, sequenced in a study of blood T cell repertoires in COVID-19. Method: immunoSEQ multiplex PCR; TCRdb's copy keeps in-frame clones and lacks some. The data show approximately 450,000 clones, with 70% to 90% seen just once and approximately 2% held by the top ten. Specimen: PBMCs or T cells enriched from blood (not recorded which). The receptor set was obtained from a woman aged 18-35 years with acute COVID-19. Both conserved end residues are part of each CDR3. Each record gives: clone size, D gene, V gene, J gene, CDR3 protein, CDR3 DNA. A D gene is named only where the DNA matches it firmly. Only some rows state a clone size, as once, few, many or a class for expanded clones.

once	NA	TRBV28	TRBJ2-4	CASSSSELAKNIQYF	TGTGCCAGCAGCTCTTCGGAGCTAGCCAAAAACATTCAGTACTTC
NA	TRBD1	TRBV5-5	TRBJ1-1	CASSLDRGTEAFF	TGTGCCAGCAGCCTTGACAGGGGCACTGAAGCTTTCTTT
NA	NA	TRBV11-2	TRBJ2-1	CASSLGLHNEQFF	TGTGCCAGCAGCTTAGGACTACACAATGAGCAGTTCTTC
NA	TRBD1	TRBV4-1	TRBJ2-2	CASSQTGTTGELFF	TGCGCCAGCAGCCAGACAGGGACCACCGGGGAGCTGTTTTTT
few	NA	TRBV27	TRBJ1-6	CASSLRVRVAPLHF	TGTGCCAGCAGTTTAAGAGTCAGGGTGGCACCCCTCCACTTT
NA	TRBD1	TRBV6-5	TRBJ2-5	CASSPTQGSQETQYF	TGTGCCAGCAGTCCAACACAGGGGTCTCAAGAGACCCAGTACTTC
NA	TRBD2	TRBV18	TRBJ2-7	CASSPVRDGGNYEQYF	TGTGCCAGCTCACCAGTCCGGGACGGGGGGAACTACGAGCAGTACTTC
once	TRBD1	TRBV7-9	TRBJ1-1	CASSRVDQGATEAFF	TGTGCCAGCAGCAGAGTGGACCAGGGGGCCACTGAAGCTTTCTTT
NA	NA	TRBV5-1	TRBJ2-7	CASSFTGLHEQYF	TGCGCCAGCAGCTTTACAGGGTTACACGAGCAGTACTTC
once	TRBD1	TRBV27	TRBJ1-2	CASSWRGLRGYTF	TGTGCCAGCAGTTGGAGGGGGCTGCGGGGCTACACCTTC
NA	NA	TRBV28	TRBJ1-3	CASSLTVPSGNTIYF	TGTGCCAGCAGTTTGACAGTCCCCTCTGGAAACACCATATATTTT
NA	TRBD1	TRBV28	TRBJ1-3	CATKGGNGNTIYF	TGTGCCACTAAAGGGGGCAATGGAAACACCATATATTTT
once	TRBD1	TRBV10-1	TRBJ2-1	CARGQGGNEQFF	TGCGCCAGGGGACAGGGGGGCAATGAGCAGTTCTTC
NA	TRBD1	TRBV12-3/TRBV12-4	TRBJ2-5	CASSLRTGLDQYF	TGTGCCAGCAGTTTAAGGACAGGCCTCGACCAGTACTTC
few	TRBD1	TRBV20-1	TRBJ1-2	CSASYTTGVYGYTF	TGCAGTGCTAGTTATACGACAGGGGTCTATGGCTACACCTTC
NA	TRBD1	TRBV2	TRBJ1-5	CASSRSEGASQPQHF	TGTGCCAGCAGTAGATCTGAGGGGGCTAGTCAGCCCCAGCATTTT
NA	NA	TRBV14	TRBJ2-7	CASSQAGVPGEQYF	TGTGCCAGCAGCCAAGCGGGGGTACCTGGCGAGCAGTACTTC
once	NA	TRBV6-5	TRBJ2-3	CASMGPNTDTQYF	TGTGCCAGCATGGGGCCGAATACAGATACGCAGTATTTT
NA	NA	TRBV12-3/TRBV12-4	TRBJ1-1	CASNRWGTEAFF	TGTGCCAGTAACAGGTGGGGCACTGAAGCTTTCTTT
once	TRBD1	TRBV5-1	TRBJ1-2	CASSSGQGAPYGYTF	TGCGCCAGCAGTTCCGGCCAGGGGGCTCCCTATGGCTACACCTTC
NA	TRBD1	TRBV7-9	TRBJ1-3	CASSTWTGGPENTIYF	TGTGCCAGCAGCACCTGGACAGGGGGTCCAGAAAACACCATATATTTT
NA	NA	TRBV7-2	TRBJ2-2	CASSSGSPSGELFF	TGTGCCAGCAGCTCAGGGTCTCCGAGCGGGGAGCTGTTTTTT
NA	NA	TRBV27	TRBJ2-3	CASRTLEAGVDTQYF	TGTGCCAGCAGAACGCTTGAAGCAGGCGTAGATACGCAGTATTTT
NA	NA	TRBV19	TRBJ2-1	CASGRGSSYNEQFF	TGTGCCAGTGGGCGGGGAAGCTCCTACAATGAGCAGTTCTTC
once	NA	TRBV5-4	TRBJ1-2	CASSLDIYGYTF	TGTGCCAGCAGCTTGGATATTTATGGCTACACCTTC
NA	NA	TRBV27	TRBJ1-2	CASNPSLGGNYGYTF	TGTGCCAGCAACCCGTCCCTGGGGGGTAACTATGGCTACACCTTC
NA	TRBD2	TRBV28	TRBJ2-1	CASRSSGSSYNEQFF	TGTGCCAGCAGGAGTAGCGGGAGCTCCTACAATGAGCAGTTCTTC